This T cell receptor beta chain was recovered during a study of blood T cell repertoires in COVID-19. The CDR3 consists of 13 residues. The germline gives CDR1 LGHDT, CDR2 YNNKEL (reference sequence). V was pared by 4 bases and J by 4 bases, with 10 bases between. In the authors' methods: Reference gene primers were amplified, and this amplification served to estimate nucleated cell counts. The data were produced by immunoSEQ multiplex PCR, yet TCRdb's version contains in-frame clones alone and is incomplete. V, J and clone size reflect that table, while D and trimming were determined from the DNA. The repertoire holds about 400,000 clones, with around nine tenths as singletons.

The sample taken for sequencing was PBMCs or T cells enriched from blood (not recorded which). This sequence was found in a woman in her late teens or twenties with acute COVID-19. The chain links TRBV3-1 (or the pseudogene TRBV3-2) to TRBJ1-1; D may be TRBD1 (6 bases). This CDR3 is CASSLGHLTEAFF. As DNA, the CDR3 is TGTGCCAGCAGCCTGGGACACCTCACTGAAGCTTTCTTT.